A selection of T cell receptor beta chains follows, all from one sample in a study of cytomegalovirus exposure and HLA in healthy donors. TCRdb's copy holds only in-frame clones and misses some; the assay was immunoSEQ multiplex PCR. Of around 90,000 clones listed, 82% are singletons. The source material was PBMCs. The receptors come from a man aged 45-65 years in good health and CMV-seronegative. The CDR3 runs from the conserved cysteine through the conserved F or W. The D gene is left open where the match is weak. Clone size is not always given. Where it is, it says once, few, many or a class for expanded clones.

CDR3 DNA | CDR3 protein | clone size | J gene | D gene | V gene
TGTGCCAGCAGTGACTCGCCGGGAATGAAGACCCAGTACTTC | CASSDSPGMKTQYF | . | TRBJ2-5 | . | TRBV6-4
TGTTCCAGCAGCTTGCGAATTAGCTACGAGCAGTACTTC | CSSSLRISYEQYF | . | TRBJ2-7 | . | TRBV7-9
TGTGCCAGCAGTCTAGGGACAGCTTATAGCAATCAGCCCCAGCATTTT | CASSLGTAYSNQPQHF | . | TRBJ1-5 | TRBD1 | TRBV28
TGTGCCAGCAGCAAAGTATGCGGGGGGCGCGAGGAGACCCAGTACTTC | CASSKVCGGREETQYF | . | TRBJ2-5 | . | TRBV21-1
TGTGCCAGCAGCTTAGGACAGGGCTATGGCTACACCTTC | CASSLGQGYGYTF | . | TRBJ1-2 | TRBD1 | TRBV7-2
TGTGCCACTTCAGGGGTTGGAGGAGATGGCTACACCTTC | CATSGVGGDGYTF | . | TRBJ1-2 | . | TRBV10-3
TGCGCCAGCAGCTTGGCTAGCGGGAGGACTCTCCCCTACGAGCAGTACTTC | CASSLASGRTLPYEQYF | . | TRBJ2-7 | TRBD2 | TRBV5-1
TGTGCCAGCTGCATCGGGACAAAAAACGGGTACGAGCAGTACTTC | CASCIGTKNGYEQYF | . | TRBJ2-7 | . | TRBV28
TGTGCCAGCAGCTCCAGATCACTAGCGGGAGGTTACAATGAGCAGTTCTTC | CASSSRSLAGGYNEQFF | . | TRBJ2-1 | TRBD2 | TRBV9
TGCGCCAGTAAGGGGAAAATGAACATCGGGGAGCTGTTTTTT | CASKGKMNIGELFF | . | TRBJ2-2 | . | TRBV5-1
TGTGCCAGCAGTTTACGGGGGTCCGGGGAGCTGTTTTTT | CASSLRGSGELFF | . | TRBJ2-2 | . | TRBV28
TGTGCCTGGGGGGGGTGGGAGGCCCATGGCTACACCTTC | CAWGGWEAHGYTF | . | TRBJ1-2 | . | TRBV30
TGTGCCAGCAGTTTCCCTACAGGTATGGGGGGATCACCCCAGCATTTT | CASSFPTGMGGSPQHF | . | TRBJ1-5 | . | TRBV28
TGTGCCATCAGTGCCCTAGCGGGAGTAGCAGATACGCAGTATTTT | CAISALAGVADTQYF | . | TRBJ2-3 | TRBD2 | TRBV10-3
TGTGCCAGCAGCGCCGGAGGGCCAGGTACAAACATTCAGTACTTC | CASSAGGPGTNIQYF | . | TRBJ2-4 | . | TRBV9
TGTGCCTGGGTGGACAGGGCGTCCCCCTCTCTGTTTTTT | CAWVDRASPSLFF | once | TRBJ1-4 | TRBD1 | TRBV30
TGTGCCCACAGGAGACTAGCGGAGAACACCGGGGAGCTGTTTTTT | CAHRRLAENTGELFF | . | TRBJ2-2 | TRBD2 | TRBV28
TGTGCCAGCAGCTTAGCACCAACTCTAGGACAGGGCGGGCCCTACGAGCAGTACTTC | CASSLAPTLGQGGPYEQYF | . | TRBJ2-7 | TRBD1 | TRBV7-9
TGTGCCAGCAGTTACTCGAAGAGCATGAACACTGAAGCTTTCTTT | CASSYSKSMNTEAFF | . | TRBJ1-1 | . | TRBV6-5
TGTGCCAGCAGAGGGGAGGAGGCTAGGGGCTACACCTTC | CASRGEEARGYTF | . | TRBJ1-2 | . | TRBV6-1
TGCGCCAGCGGCGGGACTAGCGGGAGTGGGGCAGATACGCAGTATTTT | CASGGTSGSGADTQYF | . | TRBJ2-3 | TRBD2 | TRBV5-1
TGTGCCAGCAGCCAAGACCAGACAGGGGAAGGAAATGGCTACACCTTC | CASSQDQTGEGNGYTF | . | TRBJ1-2 | TRBD1 | TRBV4-2
TGTGCCAGCAGTTTGTTTGTAGGGACAGAAGGGAGAGCTTTCTTT | CASSLFVGTEGRAFF | . | TRBJ1-1 | TRBD1 | TRBV28
TGTGCCAGCAGTCCTGCGGGACAGAACTCTGGAAACACCATATATTTT | CASSPAGQNSGNTIYF | . | TRBJ1-3 | TRBD1 | TRBV28
TGTGCCAGCAGCGATGGACTAGCGGAACACACAGATACGCAGTATTTT | CASSDGLAEHTDTQYF | . | TRBJ2-3 | TRBD2 | TRBV9
TGTGCCAGCAGCTTTAGCGGGAGCTCCTACAATGAGCAGTTCTTC | CASSFSGSSYNEQFF | . | TRBJ2-1 | TRBD2 | TRBV7-3
TGTGCCAGCAGTGAGAAAGCGGCCTACGAGCAGTACTTC | CASSEKAAYEQYF | . | TRBJ2-7 | . | TRBV2
TGTGCCAGCAGCATGGGGCCGGACAACCAAGAGACCCAGTACTTC | CASSMGPDNQETQYF | . | TRBJ2-5 | . | TRBV21-1
TGCGCCAGCAGCTTGGCAGCGGGAAGTTACGAGCAGTACTTC | CASSLAAGSYEQYF | . | TRBJ2-7 | TRBD2 | TRBV5-1
TGTGCCAGCAGCGTATCACGGGGGGAGGAGTTCTTC | CASSVSRGEEFF | . | TRBJ2-1 | TRBD2 | TRBV9
TGTGCCAGCAGTTTATATGGGACAGGGGGCCTTACTGAAGCTTTCTTT | CASSLYGTGGLTEAFF | . | TRBJ1-1 | TRBD1 | TRBV27
TGTGCCAGCGGACTAAGGGGGCCCGGGGAGCTGTTTTTT | CASGLRGPGELFF | . | TRBJ2-2 | . | TRBV11-2
TGTGCCAGCAGCGGACTAGCGGGAGGCGAGCAGTACTTC | CASSGLAGGEQYF | . | TRBJ2-7 | TRBD2 | TRBV7-8
TGTGCCAGCAGCTTTCAAACCCGGGACAGTGAAGCTTTCTTT | CASSFQTRDSEAFF | . | TRBJ1-1 | TRBD1 | TRBV7-8
TGTGCCACCAGAACAGGGGGTATCGGTCCCCAGCATTTT | CATRTGGIGPQHF | . | TRBJ1-5 | TRBD1 | TRBV15
TGTGCCAGTAGTGGCGGAGGACAGGGATGGGCCAACGTCCTGACTTTC | CASSGGGQGWANVLTF | . | TRBJ2-6 | TRBD1 | TRBV19
TGTGCCATCAGTGAGACCAGGGGGCAACCCTACAATGAGCAGTTCTTC | CAISETRGQPYNEQFF | once | TRBJ2-1 | TRBD1 | TRBV10-3
TGCGCCAGCAGCCTACGAATGATCGGGGGCGAGCAGTACTTC | CASSLRMIGGEQYF | . | TRBJ2-7 | . | TRBV5-1
TGTGCCAGCAGCTTAGCAGGCTCGGGCGAGCAGTACTTC | CASSLAGSGEQYF | once | TRBJ2-7 | . | TRBV7-6